The sequence of this TCR beta chain was determined in a study of regulatory T cells in long-lasting Graves disease. To note about this clonotype: Antigen specificity is unknown. A much larger clonotype is one base distant, so this may be a read error.

Library construction for TCR beta used iRepertoire HTBI primers and Arm-PCR of CDR3 regions. Each CDR3 protein is one row after TCRdb ran MiXCR on the multiplex PCR reads. The table has about 540,000 distinct CDR3 sequences, 13% seen once; the top ten hold 8.5% to 10%. Study-level results: Persistent Graves' patients showed reduced TCR diversity versus newly diagnosed patients. Public clonotype sharing was higher in persistent than newly diagnosed patients.

Time point reported: newly diagnosed GD, antithyroid drugs for less than 3 months. RNA extracted from PBMCs served as the sequencing template. This CDR3 comprises 12 residues. Trimming removed 5 bases at V and 7 bases at J, with 11 bases between. CDR1 and CDR2 from the germline V gene are MNHEY and SMNVEV (reference sequence). The same sample was also studied in work on T cells in Graves' hyperthyroidism and ophthalmopathy. That source reports: Exclusion of a patient resulted from uncontrolled infection, other autoimmune disease, pregnancy or lactation. Ophthalmopathy was told apart from stable hyperthyroidism by a 13 V-J model.

The clonotype originates from a man aged 25 to 40 with Graves disease. The material was peripheral blood mononuclear cells (PBMCs), obtained at new diagnosis, from a patient treated with antithyroid drugs. The V and J genes are TRBV27 and TRBJ1-2, with D perhaps TRBD1 (5 bases). CDR3 nucleotides: TGTGCCAGCAGTCTACGGGGGATTGGCTACACCTTC. Its protein is CASSLRGIGYTF.